This T cell receptor (beta chain) is from a study of cytomegalovirus exposure and HLA in healthy donors. The PCR contained 60 Vbeta and 13 Jbeta primers. TCRdb's table, derived via immunoSEQ multiplex PCR, lists solely in-frame clones and lacks some. Here the sample spans roughly 49,000 clones, more than 60% being singletons. The CDR3 sequence is 13 residues long. V lost 7 bases and J lost 4; bases outside the gene matches: 3. Germline V gives CDR1 MNHEY, CDR2 SVGAGI. Source material: PBMCs. The chain employs TRBV6-5 and TRBJ1-2, with 10 bases matching TRBD1. The sequence came from a woman aged 40 to 50 in good health and CMV-seropositive. CDR3 amino acids: CASTDRGPYGYTF. The DNA of the CDR3 is TGTGCCAGCACCGACAGGGGGCCCTATGGCTACACCTTC.